The rows below give T cell receptor beta chains drawn from one sample of a study of blood T cell repertoires in COVID-19. Only in-frame clones appear in the TCRdb table, and some are missing; sequencing was by immunoSEQ multiplex PCR. In the table there are about 120,000 clones, about 91% of which are singletons. The specimen sequenced was peripheral blood. The source is a woman aged 50 to 60 with active or convalescent COVID-19. The CDR3 runs from the conserved cysteine through the conserved F or W. D genes are given only for firm matches. Rows give clone size only sometimes, using once, few, many, or a class for an expanded clone.

j_call d_call clone_size v_call cdr3_aa cdr3_nt
TRBJ2-7 TRBD2 - TRBV6-4 CASSDPGLAGGSTYEQYF TGTGCCAGCAGTGACCCCGGACTAGCGGGAGGGTCAACCTACGAGCAGTACTTC
TRBJ1-2 - - TRBV10-3 CAIGTRGYGYTF TGTGCCATCGGAACCAGAGGATATGGCTACACCTTC
TRBJ2-1 - - TRBV7-2 CASSLRQGHSSYNEQFF TGTGCCAGCAGCTTAAGGCAGGGCCATAGCTCCTACAATGAGCAGTTCTTC
TRBJ2-2 TRBD1 - TRBV7-7 CASSSRQGGELFF TGTGCTAGCAGCTCCAGACAGGGCGGGGAGCTGTTTTTT
TRBJ2-1 - - TRBV28 CASSLIAGYNEQFF TGTGCCAGCAGTTTGATTGCAGGGTACAATGAGCAGTTCTTC
TRBJ2-5 - - TRBV3-1/TRBV3-2 CASSQDPINLAETQYF TGTGCCAGCAGCCAAGATCCCATCAACCTAGCGGAGACCCAGTACTTC
TRBJ2-3 TRBD1 - TRBV5-8 CASSDRDTDTQYF TGTGCCAGCAGCGACAGGGACACAGATACGCAGTATTTT
TRBJ2-1 - - TRBV7-8 CASSSLAGDEQFF TGTGCCAGCAGCTCCTTAGCCGGGGATGAGCAGTTCTTC
TRBJ1-2 TRBD1 - TRBV19 CASSLGQGYYGYTF TGTGCCAGTAGTTTGGGACAGGGATATTATGGCTACACCTTC
TRBJ2-2 TRBD1 - TRBV24-1 CATSDDRAVYTGELFF TGTGCCACCAGTGACGACAGGGCGGTCTACACCGGGGAGCTGTTTTTT
TRBJ1-1 - once TRBV15 CATSREGRGGGTEAFF TGTGCCACCAGCAGAGAGGGGCGGGGAGGGGGTACTGAAGCTTTCTTT
TRBJ2-4 - - TRBV6-5 CASSRTGEDIQYF TGTGCCAGCAGTCGAACAGGGGAGGACATTCAGTACTTC
TRBJ2-1 TRBD2 - TRBV30 CAWNGRPYNEQFF TGTGCCTGGAACGGGAGGCCCTACAATGAGCAGTTCTTC
TRBJ2-5 TRBD1 - TRBV10-3 CATEPGQGRQTQYF TGTGCCACAGAGCCGGGACAGGGTAGGCAGACCCAGTACTTC
TRBJ2-3 TRBD2 - TRBV30 CAWSGREVPQNTQYF TGTGCCTGGAGTGGGCGGGAGGTACCACAAAATACGCAGTATTTT
TRBJ2-3 - - TRBV28 CATQGGRGGTDTQYF TGTGCCACACAGGGGGGGAGAGGGGGCACAGATACGCAGTATTTT
TRBJ2-7 TRBD1 - TRBV28 CASSNRDSAPWVYEQYF TGTGCCAGCAGTAACCGGGACAGCGCTCCGTGGGTCTACGAGCAGTACTTC
TRBJ2-7 TRBD2 once TRBV6-2/TRBV6-3 CASSQTSVGAAQYF TGTGCCAGCAGCCAAACTAGCGTAGGAGCAGCGCAGTACTTC
TRBJ2-1 - once TRBV6-2/TRBV6-3 CASSSIVRRTKGVDNEQFF TGTGCCAGCAGTTCCATCGTCCGCCGAACAAAGGGGGTGGACAATGAGCAGTTCTTC
TRBJ2-7 - - TRBV5-4 CASSATGTYEQYF TGTGCCAGCAGCGCCACTGGTACCTACGAGCAGTACTTC
TRBJ2-7 TRBD2 - TRBV3-1/TRBV3-2 CASSQGMGGGYEQYF TGTGCCAGCAGCCAAGGGATGGGGGGAGGGTACGAGCAGTACTTC
TRBJ2-1 TRBD2 - TRBV7-6 CASSLGLAGGSSYNEQFF TGTGCCAGCAGCTTGGGACTAGCGGGAGGTAGCTCCTACAATGAGCAGTTCTTC
TRBJ1-1 - - TRBV28 CASSLRTVKAFF TGTGCCAGCAGTTTGAGGACAGTCAAGGCTTTCTTT
TRBJ2-2 - - TRBV27 CASSLIGGTGELFF TGTGCCAGCAGTTTAATCGGCGGCACCGGGGAGCTGTTTTTT
TRBJ2-3 TRBD2 - TRBV4-2 CASSQETAGGSDTQYF TGTGCCAGCAGCCAAGAGACAGCGGGAGGTTCAGATACGCAGTATTTT
TRBJ2-3 TRBD2 - TRBV27 CASRSLRTSGADTQYF TGTGCCAGCAGGAGCCTAAGGACTAGCGGGGCAGATACGCAGTATTTT
TRBJ1-2 - - TRBV30 CAWRGQGRGYGYTF TGTGCCTGGAGAGGCCAGGGAAGGGGCTATGGCTACACCTTC
TRBJ2-5 - - TRBV5-4 CASKTGGGETQYF TGTGCCAGCAAGACAGGAGGCGGAGAGACCCAGTACTTC
TRBJ1-3 TRBD1 - TRBV19 CASSILTGGIAGNTIYF TGTGCCAGTAGTATACTAACAGGGGGCATCGCTGGAAACACCATATATTTT
TRBJ1-1 TRBD1 once TRBV6-6 CASSPTGGNTEAFF TGTGCCAGCAGTCCGACAGGGGGGAACACTGAAGCTTTCTTT
TRBJ2-5 - - TRBV2 CASRDTGETQYF TGTGCCAGCCGGGACACAGGGGAGACCCAGTACTTC
TRBJ2-7 - - TRBV5-1 CASSLFSSYEQYF TGCGCCAGCAGCTTGTTCAGCTCCTACGAGCAGTACTTC
TRBJ1-5 TRBD1 few TRBV7-8 CASSQGQGVDQPQHF TGTGCCAGCAGCCAGGGACAGGGAGTGGATCAGCCCCAGCATTTT
TRBJ2-7 TRBD1 - TRBV7-9 CASTKGVNRGVGEQYF TGTGCCAGCACTAAAGGGGTCAACAGGGGAGTTGGCGAGCAGTACTTC
TRBJ2-1 TRBD2 - TRBV19 CASSIAPGAGGSYNEQFF TGTGCCAGTAGTATAGCCCCTGGGGCGGGAGGCTCCTACAATGAGCAGTTCTTC
TRBJ1-1 TRBD1 - TRBV4-2 CASSQEVGGREAFF TGTGCCAGCAGCCAAGAGGTAGGGGGCAGGGAAGCTTTCTTT
TRBJ2-3 - - TRBV5-1 CASSLTTDTDTQYF TGCGCCAGCAGCTTGACGACAGATACAGATACGCAGTATTTT
TRBJ1-1 - - TRBV2 CASSPELNTEAFF TGTGCCAGCAGCCCGGAGTTGAACACTGAAGCTTTCTTT
TRBJ1-4 - - TRBV5-6 CASSLPGSGGEKLFF TGTGCCAGCAGCTTGCCGGGATCCGGAGGGGAAAAACTGTTTTTT
TRBJ2-7 TRBD2 - TRBV7-2 CASSQAASGGYEQYF TGTGCCAGCAGCCAGGCGGCTAGCGGGGGCTACGAGCAGTACTTC
TRBJ2-3 TRBD2 - TRBV7-2 CASSLDSGADTQYF TGTGCCAGCAGCTTAGATAGCGGGGCAGATACGCAGTATTTT
TRBJ1-4 TRBD1 - TRBV6-5 CASRASGTAREKLFF TGTGCCAGCAGGGCCTCCGGGACAGCCCGTGAAAAACTGTTTTTT
TRBJ1-1 - - TRBV25-1 CASSEWRGEAFF TGTGCCAGCAGTGAATGGCGGGGAGAAGCTTTCTTT
TRBJ1-1 TRBD1 - TRBV7-8 CASSSQGAPGTEAFF TGTGCCAGCAGCTCACAGGGGGCGCCGGGCACTGAAGCTTTCTTT
TRBJ2-2 TRBD2 - TRBV6-1 CASSDRTSRTSSTGELFF TGTGCCAGCAGTGACCGGACTAGCAGAACCTCGAGCACCGGGGAGCTGTTTTTT
TRBJ2-7 TRBD2 few TRBV4-3 CAPNHGGAVEQYF TGCGCCCCTAACCACGGGGGGGCGGTCGAGCAGTACTTC
TRBJ1-3 - - TRBV27 CASSSKVSGLSRPGNTIYF TGTGCCAGCAGTTCGAAAGTCTCGGGACTGTCACGGCCTGGAAACACCATATATTTT
TRBJ2-1 TRBD2 - TRBV5-4 CASSPLAGGDNEQFF TGTGCCAGCAGCCCCTTAGCGGGAGGTGACAATGAGCAGTTCTTC
TRBJ1-5 TRBD1 - TRBV2 CASRIGQGVQPQHF TGTGCCAGCAGGATCGGACAGGGGGTACAGCCCCAGCATTTT
TRBJ2-1 - - TRBV7-3 CASSLMHSSNEQFF TGTGCCAGCAGCTTAATGCACTCCTCAAATGAGCAGTTCTTC
TRBJ2-3 - - TRBV3-1/TRBV3-2 CASSQRGSGAPDTQYF TGTGCCAGCAGCCAACGAGGCTCAGGGGCCCCAGATACGCAGTATTTT
TRBJ1-4 - - TRBV7-8 CASSLTASTNEKLFF TGTGCCAGCAGCTTGACAGCCTCAACTAATGAAAAACTGTTTTTT
TRBJ1-2 - - TRBV2 CASSETGIDNGYTF TGTGCCAGCAGTGAAACCGGGATAGACAATGGCTACACCTTC